These 20 T cell receptor beta chains were sequenced from one sample in a study of naive and memory T cell subsets. Both TRBC1 and TRBC2 were covered by a beta constant-region primer of two equimolar oligonucleotides. TCRdb passed the UMI-ligation and nested PCR reads through MiXCR, listing each CDR3 protein once. The sample carries approximately 85,000 distinct CDR3 sequences, roughly 7% recorded once. Sequenced sample: central memory CD4+ T cells from blood. These TCRs come from a human donor in good health.

In this sample, this clonotype turned up many times. V gene TRBV12-3 or TRBV12-4 combines with J gene TRBJ1-1; TRBD1 aligns across 7 bases. This CDR3 comprises 14 residues. J gave up 1 base and V 7 bases, and 6 bases lay outside the gene matches. The CDR3 bases are TGTGCCAGCATTGAGACAGGGAGGAACACTGAAGCTTTCTTT. Residues: CASIETGRNTEAFF.

This clonotype was seen at least ten times. The chain is built from TRBV12-3 or TRBV12-4 and TRBJ1-4; 8 positions match TRBD1. J lost 7 bases, V lost 5 bases, and 12 bases had no gene match. This CDR3 has 16 residues. CDR3 sequence reads: CASSPPPGGAREKLFF. The CDR3 DNA reads as TGTGCCAGCAGTCCCCCCCCAGGGGGCGCGCGTGAAAAACTGTTTTTT.

This clonotype came up many times. This chain links TRBV14 with TRBJ2-7, with 9 bases aligning to TRBD2. Germline CDR1 and CDR2: SGHDN and FVKESK. V shed 2 bases, J shed 2 bases, and the junction held 10 bases outside the gene matches. The CDR3 has 17 residues. CDR3 region: CASSQPTLAGQTYEQYF. CDR3 coding DNA: TGTGCCAGCAGCCAACCAACCCTAGCGGGACAGACCTACGAGCAGTACTTC.

Many counts were recorded for this clonotype. The CDR3, as DNA: TGTGCCACCTCGGGACAGAGCTCCTACGAGCAGTACTTC. The encoded protein is CATSGQSSYEQYF. The rearrangement joins TRBV3-1 to TRBJ2-7; 7 positions agree with TRBD1. The CDR3 contains 13 residues. Germline V gives CDR1 LGHDT, CDR2 YNNKEL (reference sequence). Losses at the gene ends were 10 bases for V and 0 bases for J; bases not matched to a gene: 6.

This clonotype was seen more than once but under ten times. This chain uses TRBV7-2 with TRBJ1-3, with 8 bases matching TRBD1. Trimming took 4 bases from V and 2 from J; bases not matched to a gene: 1. Germline CDR1 is SGHTA and CDR2 is FQGNSA. The CDR3 spans 14 residues. In DNA form, the CDR3 reads TGTGCCAGCAGCTGGGGACAGGCTGGAAACACCATATATTTT. This gives the protein CASSWGQAGNTIYF.

Remarks on this clonotype: The DNA is omitted, as the CDR3 cannot be located on it reliably, and the CDR3 follows TCRdb's listing. V usage is TRBV27 and J usage is TRBJ2-6; TRBD1 is taken as the D call from the table, unchecked against the DNA. CDR1 is MNHEY, CDR2 SMNVEV, per germline (reference sequence). Inclusive of both ends, the CDR3 amounts to 18 amino acids. CDR3: CASSSSDRGLSGANVLTF.

This clonotype was found a few times. This chain connects TRBV5-6 to TRBJ2-7; D perhaps matches TRBD1 (5 bases). Between the trimmed V and J ends, which lost 4 bases and 0 bases, there was a span of 11 bases. Looked up from germline, CDR1 is SGHDT and CDR2 is YYEEEE. This CDR3 has 14 residues. The DNA of the CDR3 is TGTGCCAGCAGCAAAAAAGGGGCCTCCTACGAGCAGTACTTC. Translating gives CASSKKGASYEQYF.

V is TRBV27 and J is TRBJ2-1, with 8 bases that match TRBD2. This CDR3 has 15 amino acids. The V gene end was trimmed by 8 bases and the J gene end by 7 bases; junction bases not matched to a gene: 13. Germline V lookup: CDR1 MNHEY, CDR2 SMNVEV (reference sequence). CDR3 coding DNA: TGTGCCAGCGGCATCGGGGGGGGGGTCCTGAATGAGCAGTTCTTC. Translating gives CASGIGGGVLNEQFF.

This clonotype was counted many times. The chain couples TRBV11-3 to TRBJ2-1; 7 nucleotides line up with TRBD2. The CDR3 runs to 15 residues. Trimming took 4 bases from V and 7 from J; bases not matched to a gene: 10. CDR1 and CDR2 from the germline V gene are SGHNT and YENEEA. In DNA form, the CDR3 reads TGTGCCAGCAGCTCTGACGGGAGGAAAAATAATGAGCAGTTCTTC. It yields the protein CASSSDGRKNNEQFF.

This clonotype was observed a few times. The J gene is TRBJ2-2, the V gene TRBV6-1; maybe TRBD1 (6 bases). Trimming cost V 6 bases and J 2 bases, with 13 bases left between them. The CDR3 totals 15 residues. Germline assignment: CDR1 MNHNS and CDR2 SASEGT. CDR3 in DNA: TGTGCCAGCAGACTGAGGGGGTCAAACACCGGGGAGCTGTTTTTT. It codes for CASRLRGSNTGELFF.

This clonotype has at least ten counts. The chain is built from TRBV7-6 and TRBJ1-1; D is uncertain. CDR1 and CDR2 from the germline V gene are SGHVS and FNYEAQ. V lost 1 base and J lost 4, with 7 bases in between. This CDR3 contains 13 residues. CDR3 nucleotide sequence: TGTGCCAGCAGCTTAGGAGGGATCACTGAAGCTTTCTTT. This encodes CASSLGGITEAFF.

This clonotype has a count of ten or more. This chain uses TRBV12-3 or TRBV12-4 with TRBJ1-6; TRBD1 agrees at 10 bases. The CDR3 runs 15 residues. The V segment lost 5 bases and the J segment 8 bases; nucleotides outside the gene matches: 6. The CDR3 protein is CASSPRQGADSPLHF. CDR3 bases: TGTGCCAGCAGTCCCAGACAGGGGGCAGATTCACCCCTCCACTTT.

This clonotype occurred a few times. The chain joins TRBV7-9 to TRBJ2-3; either TRBD1 or TRBD2 may supply D (5 bases each). V shed 2 bases and J shed 4 bases, with 10 bases lying between them. Germline CDR1 reads SEHNR; CDR2 reads FQNEAQ (reference sequence). The CDR3 runs to 14 residues. Here the CDR3 reads CASSLMGTADTQYF. As DNA, the CDR3 is TGTGCCAGCAGCTTAATGGGGACCGCAGATACGCAGTATTTT.

This clonotype showed up many times. The chain combines TRBV7-9 with TRBJ2-5; D remains ambiguous. Germline loops: CDR1 SEHNR, CDR2 FQNEAQ (reference sequence). V was pared by 1 base and J by 7 bases, with 13 bases between. The CDR3 length is 14 residues. CDR3 DNA sequence: TGTGCCAGCAGCTTAGTGGCAGGAGTCGGGACCCAGTACTTC. Translating gives CASSLVAGVGTQYF. Based on the CDR3 plus reference TRBV7-9 and TRBJ2-5, the full variable domain is DTGVSQNPRHKITKRGQNVTFRCDPISEHNRLYWYRQTLGQGPEFLTYFQNEAQLEKSRLLSDRFSAERPKGSFSTLEIQRTEQGDSAMYLCASSLVAGVGTQYFGPGTRLLVL.

This clonotype was picked up many times. V gene TRBV28 combines with J gene TRBJ1-2, with 7 bases that match TRBD1. This CDR3 contains 16 residues. CDR1 is MDHEN and CDR2 is SYDVKM in the germline V gene. V gave up 5 bases and J gave up 5 bases; unmatched junction bases: 14. The CDR3 coding sequence is TGTGCCAGCAGTCCTCCAAGTGACAGGGACTTTTATGGCTACACCTTC. Translating gives CASSPPSDRDFYGYTF.

This clonotype was detected ten times or more. The genes are TRBV6-2 or TRBV6-3 and TRBJ1-1; tentatively, D is TRBD1 (6 bases). There are 15 residues in the CDR3. CDR1 is MNHEY and CDR2 is SVGEGT in the germline V gene. Between the trimmed V and J ends, which lost 2 bases and 4 bases, there was a span of 14 bases. CDR3 protein: CASSYGGPGGTEAFF. The CDR3 nucleotides are TGTGCCAGCAGTTACGGGGGGCCGGGTGGCACTGAAGCTTTCTTT.

This clonotype occurred a few times. The chain links TRBV7-9 to TRBJ2-3, with TRBD2 matching over 11 bases. V lost 7 bases to trimming and J lost 0 bases; unmatched junction nucleotides: 6. Germline V gene data show CDR1 as SEHNR and CDR2 as FQNEAQ (reference sequence). This CDR3 has 16 residues. CDR3 sequence: CASTQGLAESTDTQYF. The CDR3, as DNA: TGTGCCAGCACCCAGGGACTAGCGGAGAGCACAGATACGCAGTATTTT. The entire variable domain, with the rest obtained from reference TRBV7-9 and TRBJ2-3, is as follows: DTGVSQNPRHKITKRGQNVTFRCDPISEHNRLYWYRQTLGQGPEFLTYFQNEAQLEKSRLLSDRFSAERPKGSFSTLEIQRTEQGDSAMYLCASTQGLAESTDTQYFGPGTRLTVL.

This clonotype was seen more than once but under ten times. The germline gene is not matched at one end of the junction; a read error may be the cause. V usage is TRBV2 and J usage is TRBJ2-5; no definite D call. Per germline, CDR1 SNHLY and CDR2 FYNNEI. CDR3 size: 11 residues. CDR3 sequence: CASIQYGRPGF. The CDR3, as DNA: TGTGCCAGTATCCAGTACGGCCGTCCCGGCTTC.

This clonotype was recorded a few times. The chain has TRBV5-1 and TRBJ2-7; D might be TRBD1 (6 bases). CDR3 length equals 21 residues. Germline V lookup: CDR1 SGHRS, CDR2 YFSETQ. V was clipped by 4 bases and J by 3 bases, with 35 bases between them. The CDR3 loop is CASSLNPMTGAAGTTNYEQYF. In DNA, the CDR3 is TGCGCCAGCAGCCTAAATCCGATGACAGGAGCCGCCGGGACAACCAACTACGAGCAGTACTTC.

The chain uses TRBV7-2 and TRBJ1-5, with 9 bases aligning to TRBD1. Germline loops: CDR1 SGHTA, CDR2 FQGNSA. Trimming cost V 5 bases and J 7 bases; bases outside gene matches: 9. The CDR3 extends over 15 amino acids. CDR3 loop: CASSVDRGFGQPQHF. In nucleotides, the CDR3 is TGTGCCAGCAGCGTGGACAGGGGATTTGGACAGCCCCAGCATTTT.